Below, 11 T cell receptor beta chains from the same sample are listed, as sequenced in a study of OX40 agonist ivuxolimab in advanced cancers. Profiling relied on immunoSEQ multiplex PCR, and the TCRdb table lists in-frame clones only, not all of them. Here the sample spans some 86,000 clones, around 90% being singletons. The material was CD4+ or CD8+ T cells sorted from blood, obtained in a trial of the OX40 agonist ivuxolimab. These receptors all come from an adult with an advanced solid tumor such as melanoma, head and neck, liver or kidney cancer.

The chain recombines TRBV2 with TRBJ1-5, with 7 bases aligning to TRBD1. There are 15 residues in the CDR3. CDR1 SNHLY and CDR2 FYNNEI come from the germline V gene. After removal of 6 bases from V and 3 bases from J, the junction contained 8 bases not matched to a gene. The CDR3 reads CASRRLTGLNQPQHF. CDR3 DNA: TGTGCCAGCAGGAGGTTGACAGGGCTCAATCAGCCCCAGCATTTT.

The V and J genes are TRBV29-1 and TRBJ1-2; D uncertain. Germline V gene data show CDR1 as SQVTM and CDR2 as ANQGSEA. The CDR3 is made up of 12 amino acids. V gave up 7 bases and J gave up 2 bases, with 11 bases separating them. The CDR3 DNA reads as TGCAGCGGGCGAGGGAGCAACTATGGCTACACCTTC. This gives the protein CSGRGSNYGYTF.

This clone appeared once. V is TRBV27 and J is TRBJ1-1; 8 bases are a match to TRBD1. CDR3 length: 14 residues. Looked up from germline, CDR1 is MNHEY and CDR2 is SMNVEV (reference sequence). J lost 3 bases, V lost 6 bases, and 6 bases had no gene match. The CDR3 DNA reads as TGTGCCAGCAGCCGACAGGGGAAATACACTGAAGCTTTCTTT. It translates to CASSRQGKYTEAFF.

The V call is TRBV19, the J call TRBJ2-5; the match to TRBD2 covers 7 bases. CDR1 and CDR2 from the germline V gene are LNHDA and SQIVND (reference sequence). The CDR3 has 15 amino acids. V lost 1 base, J lost 2 bases, and 4 bases stayed unmatched. CDR3 sequence (DNA): TGTGCCAGTAGTATAGGGGGGGGACCGCAAGAGACCCAGTACTTC. It translates to CASSIGGGPQETQYF.

This clone showed up just a few times. This sequence joins TRBV5-4 and TRBJ1-3; unclear D gene. Germline CDR1 SGHNT, CDR2 YYREEE (reference sequence). CDR3 length equals 14 residues. V dropped 2 bases and J dropped 0 bases, with 6 bases sitting between them. The DNA of the CDR3 is TGTGCCAGCAGCTTTTGGAGCTCTGGAAACACCATATATTTT. Translating it yields CASSFWSSGNTIYF.

The gene calls are TRBV27 and TRBJ1-5; the D gene is possibly TRBD1 (5 bases). The CDR3 is 14 residues long. Trimming removed 6 bases at V and 6 bases at J, with 15 bases between. Germline lookup yields CDR1 MNHEY and CDR2 SMNVEV (reference sequence). CDR3 sequence: CASRPRVGVQPQHF. DNA for the CDR3: TGTGCCAGCAGGCCCCGGGTAGGGGTTCAGCCCCAGCATTTT.

V gene TRBV19 combines with J gene TRBJ1-4, with TRBD1 as a possible D gene (6 bases). The germline V and J ends were trimmed by 4 bases and 0 bases, with 18 bases remaining between them. The CDR3 sequence is 18 residues long. Germline V gives CDR1 LNHDA, CDR2 SQIVND (reference sequence). This CDR3 reads CASSSLRGRYATNEKLFF. The CDR3 bases are TGTGCCAGTAGTAGCCTCCGGGGGCGATACGCAACTAATGAAAAACTGTTTTTT.

V usage is TRBV19 and J usage is TRBJ1-5; 7 positions match TRBD1. The germline CDR1 and CDR2 sequences are LNHDA and SQIVND (reference sequence). V shed 9 bases and J 7 bases; nucleotides not matched to a gene: 6. This CDR3 region has 12 residues. CDR3 loop: CASERDSQPQHF. The CDR3 nucleotides read TGTGCCAGCGAAAGGGACAGCCAGCCCCAGCATTTT. Full variable domain (rest looked up from reference TRBV19 and TRBJ1-5): DGGITQSPKYLFRKEGQNVTLSCEQNLNHDAMYWYRQDPGQGLRLIYYSQIVNDFQKGDIAEGYSVSREKKESFPLTVTSAQKNPTAFYLCASERDSQPQHFGDGTRLSIL.

The rearrangement joins TRBV5-1 to TRBJ2-7; no clear D gene. Trimming took 6 bases from V and 5 from J, leaving 3 bases between them. CDR3 length: 9 residues. The germline V gene encodes CDR1 SGHRS and CDR2 YFSETQ. CDR3 DNA: TGCGCCAGCACCCACGAGCAGTACGTC. Its translation: CASTHEQYV.

The chain uses TRBV2 and TRBJ1-5; no clear D. V lost 2 bases and J lost 1, with 9 bases in between. This CDR3 is 15 amino acids long. Germline V gives CDR1 SNHLY, CDR2 FYNNEI. The CDR3 DNA sequence: TGTGCCAGCAGTGAACAGGACCTAAGCAATCAGCCCCAGCATTTT. It is translated as CASSEQDLSNQPQHF.

V gene TRBV15 combines with J gene TRBJ1-2, with D maybe TRBD1 (5 bases). V dropped 0 bases and J dropped 7 bases, with 15 bases sitting between them. Looked up from germline, CDR1 is LNHNV and CDR2 is YYDKDF (reference sequence). This CDR3 is built from 15 residues. The CDR3: CATSRDRGKGFGYTF. The CDR3 DNA sequence: TGTGCCACCAGCAGAGATCGGGGAAAGGGGTTTGGCTACACCTTC.